This is a list of T cell receptor beta chains from one sample in a study of shared clonotypes between healthy human individuals. Sequenced by immunoSEQ multiplex PCR; TCRdb stores in-frame clones only, minus some. The sample records a few hundred thousand clones, around 72% being singletons. Sequencing input: memory CD4+ T cells sorted from blood. All receptors derive from a man between 25 and 39 years old in good health. CDR3s include the opening cysteine and the closing phenylalanine or tryptophan. The D gene is left open where the match is weak. A clone size is listed for some rows: how often the clone was seen (once, few, many), or a class if it is expanded.

size: -
V: TRBV10-3
J: TRBJ2-7
D: TRBD1
length: 13
CDR3: CAIKRQGAYEQYF
DNA: TGTGCCATCAAGCGGCAGGGGGCCTACGAGCAGTACTTC

size: -
V: TRBV27
J: TRBJ1-2
D: -
length: 13
CDR3: CASSFRYQGGYTF
DNA: TGTGCCAGCAGTTTTAGGTACCAAGGCGGCTACACCTTC

size: once
V: TRBV2
J: TRBJ1-6
D: -
length: 15
CDR3: CASRTLSEGDSPLHF
DNA: TGTGCCAGCAGAACGCTAAGTGAAGGGGATTCACCCCTCCACTTT

size: -
V: TRBV5-4
J: TRBJ1-2
D: -
length: 13
CDR3: CASSLGGSYGYTF
DNA: TGTGCCAGCAGCTTGGGGGGTAGCTATGGCTACACCTTC

size: -
V: TRBV5-4
J: TRBJ2-5
D: -
length: 15
CDR3: CASSLIPSGQETQYF
DNA: TGTGCCAGCAGCTTGATACCGTCCGGACAAGAGACCCAGTACTTC

size: -
V: TRBV15
J: TRBJ2-1
D: TRBD2
length: 11
CDR3: CATKWEGEQFF
DNA: TGTGCCACCAAGTGGGAGGGTGAGCAGTTCTTC

size: -
V: TRBV5-1
J: TRBJ2-7
D: TRBD2
length: 15
CDR3: CASSGSGRGSYEQYF
DNA: TGCGCCAGCAGCGGGAGCGGGAGGGGCTCCTACGAGCAGTACTTC

size: once
V: TRBV5-4
J: TRBJ2-1
D: TRBD1
length: 14
CDR3: CASSPGQKYNEQFF
DNA: TGTGCCAGCAGCCCGGGACAGAAATACAATGAGCAGTTCTTC

size: -
V: TRBV2
J: TRBJ2-2
D: -
length: 15
CDR3: CASSPRPRNTGELFF
DNA: TGTGCCAGCAGTCCTCGGCCTCGGAACACCGGGGAGCTGTTTTTT

size: once
V: TRBV11-2
J: TRBJ2-1
D: -
length: 14
CDR3: CASSLDGPANRQFF
DNA: TGTGCCAGCAGCTTAGATGGGCCGGCCAATAGGCAGTTCTTC

size: -
V: TRBV6-5
J: TRBJ2-1
D: TRBD2
length: 14
CDR3: CASSLGTSGRIEFF
DNA: TGTGCCAGCAGTTTAGGGACTAGCGGGAGGATTGAGTTCTTC

size: few
V: TRBV6-4
J: TRBJ1-5
D: -
length: 13
CDR3: CASSDSGGQPQHF
DNA: TGTGCCAGCAGTGACTCGGGGGGCCAGCCCCAGCATTTT

size: -
V: TRBV7-2
J: TRBJ1-1
D: -
length: 13
CDR3: CASSPAWLEEAFF
DNA: TGTGCCAGCAGCCCTGCCTGGCTGGAGGAAGCTTTCTTT

size: many
V: TRBV2
J: TRBJ2-7
D: -
length: 14
CDR3: CASRMDSGAYEQYF
DNA: TGTGCCAGCAGGATGGACAGCGGTGCCTACGAGCAGTACTTC

size: -
V: TRBV30
J: TRBJ2-7
D: TRBD2
length: 13
CDR3: CAWSHSGLFEQYF
DNA: TGTGCCTGGAGCCACTCGGGACTATTCGAGCAGTACTTC

size: -
V: TRBV5-1
J: TRBJ2-7
D: -
length: 14
CDR3: CASKLAGSSYEQYF
DNA: TGCGCCAGCAAGCTCGCGGGAAGCTCCTACGAGCAGTACTTC

size: few
V: TRBV11-1
J: TRBJ2-1
D: TRBD1
length: 15
CDR3: CASSRGQGDVNEQFF
DNA: TGTGCCAGCAGCCGAGGACAGGGAGACGTCAATGAGCAGTTCTTC

size: few
V: TRBV5-1
J: TRBJ1-1
D: TRBD1
length: 16
CDR3: CASSLVTGGPNTEAFF
DNA: TGCGCCAGCAGCTTGGTGACAGGGGGCCCGAACACTGAAGCTTTCTTT

size: -
V: TRBV29-1
J: TRBJ1-1
D: TRBD1
length: 12
CDR3: CSVYSGGTEAFF
DNA: TGCAGCGTTTATTCAGGGGGGACTGAAGCTTTCTTT

size: -
V: TRBV6-1
J: TRBJ2-4
D: -
length: 15
CDR3: CASSPTWDGRNIQYF
DNA: TGTGCCAGCAGCCCAACATGGGATGGGAGAAACATTCAGTACTTC

size: few
V: TRBV6-1
J: TRBJ1-3
D: -
length: 15
CDR3: CASATGQNSGNTIYF
DNA: TGTGCCAGCGCAACCGGACAAAACTCTGGAAACACCATATATTTT

size: once
V: TRBV6-1
J: TRBJ2-1
D: -
length: 15
CDR3: CASTEGDRASNEQFF
DNA: TGTGCCAGCACCGAGGGAGACAGAGCGAGCAATGAGCAGTTCTTC